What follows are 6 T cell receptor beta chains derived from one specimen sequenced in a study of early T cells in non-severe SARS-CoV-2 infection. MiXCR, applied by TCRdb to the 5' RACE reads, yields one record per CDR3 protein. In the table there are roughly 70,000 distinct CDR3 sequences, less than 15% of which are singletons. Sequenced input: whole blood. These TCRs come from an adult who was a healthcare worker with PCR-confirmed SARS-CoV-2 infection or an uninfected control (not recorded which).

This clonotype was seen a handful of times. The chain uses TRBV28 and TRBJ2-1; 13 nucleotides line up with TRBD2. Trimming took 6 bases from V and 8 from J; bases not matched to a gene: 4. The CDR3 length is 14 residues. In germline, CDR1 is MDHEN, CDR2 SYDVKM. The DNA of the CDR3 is TGTGCCAGCAGGTGGACTAGCGGGAGCTATGAGCAGTTCTTC. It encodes CASRWTSGSYEQFF.

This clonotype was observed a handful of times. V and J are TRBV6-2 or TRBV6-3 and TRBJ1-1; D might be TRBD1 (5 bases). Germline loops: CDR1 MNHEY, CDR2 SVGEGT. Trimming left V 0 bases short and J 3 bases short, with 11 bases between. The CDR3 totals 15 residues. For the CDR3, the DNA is TGTGCCAGCAGTTACTCCTTAGGGGTGTACACTGAAGCTTTCTTT. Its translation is CASSYSLGVYTEAFF.

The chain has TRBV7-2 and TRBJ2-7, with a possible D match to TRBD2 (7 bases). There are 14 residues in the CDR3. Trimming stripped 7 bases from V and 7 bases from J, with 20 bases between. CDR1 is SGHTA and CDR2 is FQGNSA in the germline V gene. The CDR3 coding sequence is TGTGCCAGCACCGAGATCCGGGGGGCGGGAGAGCAGTACTTC. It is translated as CASTEIRGAGEQYF.

The CDR3 nucleotides read TGCGCCAGCAGCTTGCTACTAGCGGGAGGCAATGAGCAGTTCTTC. Encoded protein: CASSLLLAGGNEQFF. This chain joins TRBV5-1 and TRBJ2-1; TRBD2 matches at 12 bases. This CDR3 is 15 amino acids long. With V trimmed by 1 base and J by 6 bases, 2 bases remained unmatched. Per the germline V gene, CDR1 is SGHRS and CDR2 is YFSETQ.

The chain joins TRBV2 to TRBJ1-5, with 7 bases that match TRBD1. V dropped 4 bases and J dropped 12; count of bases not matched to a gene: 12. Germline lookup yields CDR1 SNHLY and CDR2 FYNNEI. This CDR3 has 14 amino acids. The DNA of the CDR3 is TGTGCCAGCAGTGGTGGCCAGGGGGGAGTTAACCAGCATTTT. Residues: CASSGGQGGVNQHF.

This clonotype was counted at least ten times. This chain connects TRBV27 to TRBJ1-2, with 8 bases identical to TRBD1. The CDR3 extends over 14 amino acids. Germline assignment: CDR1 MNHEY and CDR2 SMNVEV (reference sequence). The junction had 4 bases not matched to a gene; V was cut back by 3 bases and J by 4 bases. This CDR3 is CASSFGDRSYGYTF. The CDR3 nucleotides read TGTGCCAGCAGTTTCGGGGACAGGTCCTATGGCTACACCTTC.